This TCR beta chain is drawn from a study of tumor-infiltrating lymphocytes in oesophageal squamous cell carcinoma. The table lists this clonotype with many counts. CDR3 length equals 14 residues. In germline, CDR1 is LNHDA, CDR2 SQIVND (reference sequence). V lost 5 bases to trimming and J lost 6 bases, with 16 bases between them. Using its own MiXCR run on the PCR reads, TCRdb lists one record per CDR3 protein. The sample carries around 12,000 distinct CDR3 sequences, 50% to 65% recorded once. The chain is built from TRBV19 and TRBJ1-2; TRBD1 is a possible D gene (5 bases). Sequenced sample: esophageal tumor tissue. This clonotype was sampled from a female donor with esophageal squamous cell carcinoma. The DNA of the CDR3 is TGTGCCAGTAGTGGCCAGGGCCGGAGAGATGGCTACACCTTC. Translation: CASSGQGRRDGYTF.